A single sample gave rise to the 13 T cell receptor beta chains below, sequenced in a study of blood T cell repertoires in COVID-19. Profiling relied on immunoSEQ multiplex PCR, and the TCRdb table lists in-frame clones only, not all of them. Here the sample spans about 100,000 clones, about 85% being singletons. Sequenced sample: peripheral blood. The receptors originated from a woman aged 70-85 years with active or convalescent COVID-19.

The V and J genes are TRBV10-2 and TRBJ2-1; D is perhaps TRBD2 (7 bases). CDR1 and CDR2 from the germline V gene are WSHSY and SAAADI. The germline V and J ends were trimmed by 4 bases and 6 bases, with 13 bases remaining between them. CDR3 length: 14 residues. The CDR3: CASSGGRGANEQFF. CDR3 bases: TGCGCCAGCAGTGGAGGGAGGGGGGCCAATGAGCAGTTCTTC.

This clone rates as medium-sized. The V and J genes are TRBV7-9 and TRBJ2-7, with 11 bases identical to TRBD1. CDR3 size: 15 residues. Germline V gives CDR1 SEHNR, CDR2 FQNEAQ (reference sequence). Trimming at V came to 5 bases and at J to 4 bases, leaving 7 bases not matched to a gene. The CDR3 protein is CASSPDGTGGYEQYF. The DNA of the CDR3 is TGTGCCAGCAGCCCAGACGGGACAGGGGGATACGAGCAGTACTTC.

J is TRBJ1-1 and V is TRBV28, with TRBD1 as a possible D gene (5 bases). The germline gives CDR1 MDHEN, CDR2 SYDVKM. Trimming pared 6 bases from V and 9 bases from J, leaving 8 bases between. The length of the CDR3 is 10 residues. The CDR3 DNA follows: TGTGCCAGCAGGCGGGGACAAGCTTTCTTT. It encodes CASRRGQAFF.

CDR3 region: CASSPGQGLQETQYF. The CDR3 DNA sequence: TGTGCCAGCTCACCCGGACAGGGGCTACAAGAGACCCAGTACTTC. This sequence joins TRBV18 and TRBJ2-5; 9 bases match TRBD1. The CDR3 contains 15 residues. Per germline, CDR1 KGHSH and CDR2 LQKENI. With 3 bases clipped from V and 2 bases from J, the junction kept 4 bases outside the gene matches.

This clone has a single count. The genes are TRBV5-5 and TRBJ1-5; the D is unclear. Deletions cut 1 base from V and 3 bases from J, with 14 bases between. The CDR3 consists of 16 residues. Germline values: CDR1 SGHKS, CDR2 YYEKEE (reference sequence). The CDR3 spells CASSLSTGGFNQPQHF. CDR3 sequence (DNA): TGTGCCAGCAGCTTGTCCACGGGCGGGTTCAATCAGCCCCAGCATTTT.

The CDR3 reads CAWSPTGPAYGYTF. CDR3 coding DNA: TGTGCCTGGAGTCCGACAGGGCCCGCCTATGGCTACACCTTC. The chain couples TRBV30 to TRBJ1-2; 7 bases align to TRBD1. Germline CDR1 reads GTSNPN; CDR2 reads SVGIG (reference sequence). Losses at the gene ends were 2 bases for V and 4 bases for J; bases not matched to a gene: 7. The CDR3 has 14 residues.

As DNA, the CDR3 is TGTGCCAGCAGCCCAGGAGGCGGAATGAACACTGAAGCTTTCTTT. Translated, it gives CASSPGGGMNTEAFF. This sequence joins TRBV6-5 and TRBJ1-1; the D is unclear. The CDR3 runs 15 residues. Germline values: CDR1 MNHEY, CDR2 SVGAGI. Trimming removed 6 bases from V and 0 bases from J, with 14 bases in between.

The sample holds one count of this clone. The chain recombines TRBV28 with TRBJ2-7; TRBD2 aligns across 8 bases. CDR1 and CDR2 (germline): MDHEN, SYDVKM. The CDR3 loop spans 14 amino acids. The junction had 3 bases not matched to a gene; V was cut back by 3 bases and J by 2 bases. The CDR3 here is CASSLAGLAYEQYF. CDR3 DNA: TGTGCCAGCAGTTTGGCGGGACTAGCCTACGAGCAGTACTTC.

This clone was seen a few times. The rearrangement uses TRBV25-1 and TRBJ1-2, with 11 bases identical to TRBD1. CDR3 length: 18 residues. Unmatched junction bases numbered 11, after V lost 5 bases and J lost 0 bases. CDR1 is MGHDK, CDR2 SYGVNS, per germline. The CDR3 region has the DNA TGTGCCAGCAGTTTGACCGGGACAGGGGGTTTAGCTAACTATGGCTACACCTTC. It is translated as CASSLTGTGGLANYGYTF.

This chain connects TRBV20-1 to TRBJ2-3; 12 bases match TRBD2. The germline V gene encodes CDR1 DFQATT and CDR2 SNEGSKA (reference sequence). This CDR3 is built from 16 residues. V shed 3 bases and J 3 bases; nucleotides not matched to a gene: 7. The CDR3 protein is CSASQLGTSGTDTQYF. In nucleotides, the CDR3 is TGCAGTGCTAGTCAGCTTGGGACTAGCGGGACAGATACGCAGTATTTT.

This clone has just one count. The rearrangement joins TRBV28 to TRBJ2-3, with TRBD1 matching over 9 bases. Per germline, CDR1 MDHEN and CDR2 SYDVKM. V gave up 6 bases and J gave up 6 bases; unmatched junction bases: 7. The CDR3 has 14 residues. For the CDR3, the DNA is TGTGCCAGCAGCCGGGACAGGGTGGAGGATACGCAGTATTTT. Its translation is CASSRDRVEDTQYF.

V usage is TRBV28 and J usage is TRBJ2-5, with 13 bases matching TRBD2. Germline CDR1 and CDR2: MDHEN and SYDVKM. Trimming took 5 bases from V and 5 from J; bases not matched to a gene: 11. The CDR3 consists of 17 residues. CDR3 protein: CASSPGGLAGNLETQYF. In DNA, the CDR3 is TGTGCCAGCAGTCCGGGGGGACTAGCGGGAAATTTGGAGACCCAGTACTTC.

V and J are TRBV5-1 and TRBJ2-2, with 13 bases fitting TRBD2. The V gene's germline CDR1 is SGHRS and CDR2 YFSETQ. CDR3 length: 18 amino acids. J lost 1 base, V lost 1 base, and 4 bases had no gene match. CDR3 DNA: TGCGCCAGCAGCTTGAGGACTAGCGGGAGACAGAACACCGGGGAGCTGTTTTTT. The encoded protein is CASSLRTSGRQNTGELFF.